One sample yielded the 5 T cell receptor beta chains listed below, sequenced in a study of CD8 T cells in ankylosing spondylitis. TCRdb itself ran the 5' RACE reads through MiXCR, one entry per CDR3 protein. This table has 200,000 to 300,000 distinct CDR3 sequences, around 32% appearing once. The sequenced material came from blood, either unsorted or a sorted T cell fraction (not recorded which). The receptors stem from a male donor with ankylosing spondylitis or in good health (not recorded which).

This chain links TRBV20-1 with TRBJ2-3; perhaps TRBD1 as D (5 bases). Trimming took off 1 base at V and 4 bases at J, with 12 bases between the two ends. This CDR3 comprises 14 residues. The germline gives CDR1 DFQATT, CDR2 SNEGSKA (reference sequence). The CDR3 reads CSARARVGADTQYF. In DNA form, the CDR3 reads TGCAGTGCTAGAGCCAGGGTAGGGGCAGATACGCAGTATTTT.

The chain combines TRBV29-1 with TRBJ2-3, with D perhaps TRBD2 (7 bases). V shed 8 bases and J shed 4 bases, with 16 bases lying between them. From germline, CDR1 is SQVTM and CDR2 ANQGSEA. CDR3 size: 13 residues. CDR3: CSTGGGGADTQYF. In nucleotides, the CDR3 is TGCAGCACTGGAGGAGGGGGGGCAGATACGCAGTATTTT.

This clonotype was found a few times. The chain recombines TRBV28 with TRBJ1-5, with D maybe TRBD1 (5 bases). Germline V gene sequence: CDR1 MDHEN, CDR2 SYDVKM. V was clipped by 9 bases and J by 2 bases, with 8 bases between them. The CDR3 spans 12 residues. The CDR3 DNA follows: TGTGCCAGTGGAGGGGGCAATCAGCCCCAGCATTTT. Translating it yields CASGGGNQPQHF.

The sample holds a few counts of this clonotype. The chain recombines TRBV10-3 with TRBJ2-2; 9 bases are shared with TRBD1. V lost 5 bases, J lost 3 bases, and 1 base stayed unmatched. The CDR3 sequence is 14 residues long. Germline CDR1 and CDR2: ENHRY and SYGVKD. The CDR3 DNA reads TGTGCCATCAGTAGGACAGGGGACACCGGGGAGCTGTTTTTT. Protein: CAISRTGDTGELFF.

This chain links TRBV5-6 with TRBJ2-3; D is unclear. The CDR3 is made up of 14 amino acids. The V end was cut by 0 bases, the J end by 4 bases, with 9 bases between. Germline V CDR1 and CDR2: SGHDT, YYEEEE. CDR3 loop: CASSLGQRPDTQYF. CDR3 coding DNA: TGTGCCAGCAGCTTGGGGCAGAGACCAGATACGCAGTATTTT.